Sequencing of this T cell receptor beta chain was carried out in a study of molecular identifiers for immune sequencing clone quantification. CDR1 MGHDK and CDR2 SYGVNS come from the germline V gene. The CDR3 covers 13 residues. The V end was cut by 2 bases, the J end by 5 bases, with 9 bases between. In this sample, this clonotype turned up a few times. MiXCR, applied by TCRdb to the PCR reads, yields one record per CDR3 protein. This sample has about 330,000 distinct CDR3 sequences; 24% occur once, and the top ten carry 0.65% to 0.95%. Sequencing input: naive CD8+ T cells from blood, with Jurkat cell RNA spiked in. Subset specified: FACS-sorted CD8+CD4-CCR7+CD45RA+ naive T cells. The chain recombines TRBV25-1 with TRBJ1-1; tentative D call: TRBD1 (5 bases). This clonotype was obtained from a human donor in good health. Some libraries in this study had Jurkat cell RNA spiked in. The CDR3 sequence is CASSEGGETEAFF. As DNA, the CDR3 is TGTGCCAGCAGTGAAGGAGGGGAAACTGAAGCTTTCTTT. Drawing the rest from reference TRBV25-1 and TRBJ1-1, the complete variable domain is EADIYQTPRYLVIGTGKKITLECSQTMGHDKMYWYQQDPGMELHLIHYSYGVNSTEKGDLSSESTVSRIRTEHFPLTLESARPSHTSQYLCASSEGGETEAFFGQGTRLTVV.